This T cell receptor (beta chain) was sequenced during a study of CD8 T cells in ankylosing spondylitis (dated by TCRdb to 2016 to 2017). In terms of the full investigation: The study set out to find disease-linked TCR variants by profiling T cell receptor beta repertoires in ankylosing spondylitis patients and healthy donors. The full study cohort comprised 20 to 25 ankylosing spondylitis patients and 110 or so healthy donors. Samples of peripheral blood were taken, and for ankylosing spondylitis patients, synovial fluid was collected as well. Overall study outcomes, separate from this receptor: The disease-linked clones had a CD8+ phenotype and were found at relatively low frequencies in peripheral blood. A TCR beta motif made up of eight or nine highly homologous amino acid variants appeared to be characteristic of blood from ankylosing spondylitis patients. Some of the motif variants had been reported before in the synovial fluid and blood of reactive arthritis patients, a finding that suggests common disease-initiation mechanisms. The disease-linked clones were reported to be significantly enriched in matched synovial fluid samples from ankylosing spondylitis patients.

Taken from cysteine to phenylalanine, the CDR3 has 14 residues. The retained sequence is limited to the CDR3, 42 bases, with the frame set at the first base. A distance of 11 bases separates the germline ends of V and J, which lose 2 bases and 3 bases respectively. Looking up the germline V gene yields CDR1 SGHRS and CDR2 YFSETQ. On this clonotype: This clone's antigen is unknown. No qualities accompany the bases; no much larger clone lies one base away.

Instrument on record: Illumina HiSeq 2500. Quantitative 5'-RACE with molecular barcodes was used to prepare TCR beta libraries. Turning to the authors' computational methods: Disease-linked TCR variants were identified with a new computational method built on a probabilistic model of VDJ rearrangement. The public reads were reanalyzed by TCRdb: fastp trimming at Q25, MiXCR alignment, in-frame beta chains only. Here each entry gathers all rows of one CDR3 protein and keeps the most common genes and DNA. The V and J calls, along with clone size, are taken from TCRdb and not from the paper's own processing. The sample table holds some 400,000 distinct CDR3 sequences, of which about 22% were seen once. The top ten clones comprise about a sixth of the sample.

This sequence uses TRBV5-1 and TRBJ1-1; TRBD1 could be the D gene, as 5 bases match. The sample taken for sequencing was blood, either unsorted or a sorted T cell fraction (not recorded which). This clonotype was sampled from a male donor with ankylosing spondylitis. The CDR3 reads as follows: CASSFGGRYTEAFF. The bases read TGCGCCAGCAGCTTCGGGGGTCGGTACACTGAAGCTTTCTTT.